Listed here is a single T cell receptor (beta chain). Antigen: not known. The CDR3 is 17 amino acids. Germline V gene sequence: CDR1 SGHRS, CDR2 YFSETQ. Trimming at V came to 6 bases and at J to 2 bases, leaving 13 bases not matched to a gene. The record originates from a study of cytomegalovirus exposure and HLA in healthy donors. Study results and limitations: Several of the most significant clusters appeared, in a later analysis, to be linked to common viral pathogens. Most sequenced TCRs were rare (though some public TCRs occurred in many donors).

This PCR relied on a set of 60 Vbeta primers and 13 Jbeta primers. In the original processing: A later analysis tallied 75 million to 80 million unique TCR beta chains, approximately 10 million of them shared. The repertoire was sequenced with immunoSEQ multiplex PCR; TCRdb's copy has only in-frame clones and lacks some. Clone size and V and J calls were adopted from that table, with D and trimming inferred from the DNA. The repertoire holds under 200,000 clones, about four fifths seen once, with about 0.26% in the top ten. The clonotype originates from a boy aged 5-17 years in good health and CMV-seronegative. The rearrangement uses TRBV5-1 and TRBJ2-3; 9 bases align to TRBD2. The sample taken for sequencing was PBMCs. The CDR3 DNA reads TGCGCCAGCAAGTCCACTAGCGGGCGCCTATCCACAGATACGCAGTATTTT. This codes for CASKSTSGRLSTDTQYF.